Below are 26 T cell receptor beta chains sequenced from a single sample in a study of OX40 agonist ivuxolimab in advanced cancers. TCRdb's table, derived via immunoSEQ multiplex PCR, lists solely in-frame clones and lacks some. The data contain about 42,000 clones, about 90% of them seen just once; the ten biggest clones take up 6%. The sequencing here drew on CD4+ or CD8+ T cells sorted from blood, taken in a trial of the OX40 agonist ivuxolimab. All receptors derive from an adult with an advanced solid tumor such as melanoma, head and neck, liver or kidney cancer.

The chain couples TRBV6-4 to TRBJ2-2; 9 nucleotides match TRBD2. Looked up from germline, CDR1 is MRHNA and CDR2 is SNTAGT. The CDR3 runs to 15 residues. Trimming cost V 6 bases and J 1 base; bases outside gene matches: 3. CDR3 sequence: CASRTLAGNTGELFF. CDR3 DNA: TGTGCCAGCAGAACACTAGCGGGGAACACCGGGGAGCTGTTTTTT.

This sequence joins TRBV9 and TRBJ1-3; no clear D. CDR1 is SGDLS, CDR2 YYNGEE, per germline. The CDR3 loop spans 14 amino acids. V lost 0 bases to trimming and J lost 4 bases, with 8 bases between them. This chain's CDR3 is CASSVVAGGNTIYF. The CDR3, as DNA: TGTGCCAGCAGCGTAGTAGCCGGGGGAAACACCATATATTTT.

This CDR3 is CASSLHTGFSNQPQHF. In DNA form, the CDR3 reads TGTGCCAGCAGTTTACATACAGGGTTTAGCAATCAGCCCCAGCATTTT. This chain links TRBV28 with TRBJ1-5; tentative D call: TRBD1 (6 bases). Germline CDR1 MDHEN, CDR2 SYDVKM. The CDR3 sequence is 16 residues long. The ends were cut back, 2 bases at V and 0 bases at J, with 11 bases in the middle.

V gene TRBV11-2 combines with J gene TRBJ2-2; no clear D gene. Between the trimmed V and J ends, which lost 2 bases and 4 bases, there was a span of 2 bases. The germline V gene encodes CDR1 SGHAT and CDR2 FQNNGV. There are 12 residues in the CDR3. CDR3 coding DNA: TGTGCCAGCAGCTTACTCACCGGGGAGCTGTTTTTT. As protein: CASSLLTGELFF.

The CDR3, as DNA: TGCGCCAGCAGTGGGACAGGGAATCAGCCCCAGCATTTT. Its protein is CASSGTGNQPQHF. The chain links TRBV10-2 to TRBJ1-5; the match to TRBD1 covers 8 bases. Germline V gives CDR1 WSHSY, CDR2 SAAADI. Unmatched junction bases numbered 0, after V lost 4 bases and J lost 4 bases. The CDR3 runs 13 residues.

The J gene is TRBJ1-1, the V gene TRBV20-1, with D uncertain. Germline V gene lookup returns CDR1 DFQATT and CDR2 SNEGSKA (reference sequence). Trimming took off 5 bases at V and 1 base at J, with 5 bases between the two ends. The CDR3 contains 11 residues. The CDR3 nucleotides read TGCAGTGCTTGGGGGAACACTGAAGCTTTCTTT. It is translated as CSAWGNTEAFF.

The genes are TRBV23-1 and TRBJ1-5; the match to TRBD1 covers 7 bases. TRBV23-1 is filed as an ORF, its function uncertain. This CDR3 has 14 residues. With V trimmed by 7 bases and J by 7 bases, 10 bases remained unmatched. This CDR3 reads CASNPRGTAQPQHF. The CDR3 DNA reads TGCGCCAGCAACCCGAGGGGGACAGCGCAGCCCCAGCATTTT.

V and J are TRBV27 and TRBJ1-2; TRBD1 is a possible D gene (5 bases). CDR1 is MNHEY and CDR2 is SMNVEV in the germline V gene (reference sequence). CDR3 length equals 17 residues. V was pared by 0 bases and J by 5 bases, with 19 bases between. Written as DNA, the CDR3 is TGTGCCAGCAGTTTATCGTTCGGGCAGGGTACGTTATATGGCTACACCTTC. Translating it yields CASSLSFGQGTLYGYTF.

The rearrangement joins TRBV5-1 to TRBJ2-5; D is uncertain. The germline CDR1 and CDR2 sequences are SGHRS and YFSETQ. The V end lost 0 bases, the J end lost 4 bases, and 16 bases lay between the germline ends. The CDR3 sequence is 16 residues long. In DNA, the CDR3 is TGCGCCAGCAGCTTGGTTGGGTGGAGAGACGGAGAGACCCAGTACTTC. Protein sequence: CASSLVGWRDGETQYF.

The V and J genes are TRBV6-5 and TRBJ2-5, with D perhaps given as TRBD1 or TRBD2 (5 bases each). Germline V gene lookup returns CDR1 MNHEY and CDR2 SVGAGI. The germline V and J ends were trimmed by 4 bases and 7 bases, with 13 bases remaining between them. The CDR3 totals 13 residues. CDR3 nucleotides: TGTGCCAGCAGTTTCCCGGGACCGGGGACCCAGTACTTC. It codes for CASSFPGPGTQYF.

This sequence joins TRBV9 and TRBJ2-5, with D perhaps matching TRBD1 (8 bases). The V end lost 0 bases, the J end lost 3 bases, and 12 bases lay between the germline ends. Germline V lookup: CDR1 SGDLS, CDR2 YYNGEE. The CDR3 totals 15 residues. This CDR3 reads CASSVGTGREETQYF. The DNA of the CDR3 is TGTGCCAGCAGCGTAGGGACAGGGAGGGAAGAGACCCAGTACTTC.

There are a few counts of this clone. This rearrangement joins TRBV19 to TRBJ1-1; 8 nucleotides agree with TRBD1. The CDR3 covers 13 residues. V shed 8 bases, J shed 5 bases, and the junction held 7 bases outside the gene matches. Germline loops: CDR1 LNHDA, CDR2 SQIVND (reference sequence). The CDR3 sequence is CASLRGPGTEAFF. In nucleotides, the CDR3 is TGTGCCAGTCTCAGGGGGCCAGGGACTGAAGCTTTCTTT.

The chain has TRBV27 and TRBJ1-2, with D hard to call. This CDR3 region has 14 residues. Germline CDR1 MNHEY, CDR2 SMNVEV (reference sequence). V was clipped by 2 bases and J by 8 bases, with 15 bases between them. CDR3 coding DNA: TGTGCCAGCAGTTTAGGCGTCGGGCAAAGGGGCTACACCTTC. Its translation is CASSLGVGQRGYTF.

The rearrangement joins TRBV9 to TRBJ2-3; D may be TRBD2 (5 bases). The V end was cut by 0 bases, the J end by 2 bases, with 7 bases between. Per germline, CDR1 SGDLS and CDR2 YYNGEE. The CDR3 sequence is 14 residues long. The CDR3 here is CASSVERNTDTQYF. Here the CDR3 DNA reads TGTGCCAGCAGCGTAGAGCGGAACACAGATACGCAGTATTTT.

The chain uses TRBV28 and TRBJ1-2, with TRBD1 matching 7 bases. CDR3 size: 16 residues. With 1 base clipped from V and 8 bases from J, the junction kept 13 bases outside the gene matches. CDR1 MDHEN and CDR2 SYDVKM come from the germline V gene. This CDR3 is CASSLYATGQGVGYTF. DNA for the CDR3: TGTGCCAGCAGTTTATACGCGACCGGGCAGGGGGTAGGCTACACCTTC.

This chain uses TRBV7-6 with TRBJ2-2; D unclear. From germline, CDR1 is SGHVS and CDR2 FNYEAQ. The CDR3 spans 13 residues. V gave up 4 bases and J gave up 5 bases, with 8 bases separating them. The CDR3 loop reads CASSSTLTGELFF. Written as DNA, the CDR3 is TGTGCCAGCAGCTCGACCTTAACCGGGGAGCTGTTTTTT.

V and J are TRBV15 and TRBJ2-1; D might be TRBD2 (6 bases). CDR1 is LNHNV, CDR2 YYDKDF, per germline (reference sequence). Trimming removed 0 bases at V and 12 bases at J, with 12 bases between. This CDR3 region has 13 residues. The CDR3 sequence: CATSRDSGEWQFF. The CDR3 region has the DNA TGTGCCACCAGCAGAGATTCGGGGGAGTGGCAGTTCTTC.

The rearrangement links TRBV7-8 to TRBJ2-7; no firm D call. The CDR3 is made up of 13 amino acids. V was cut by 3 bases and J by 3 bases, with 9 bases left in between. Germline V gene sequence: CDR1 SGHVS, CDR2 FQNEAQ. The CDR3 region is CASSFIGRYEQYF. The CDR3 nucleotides are TGTGCCAGCAGCTTTATAGGCCGCTACGAGCAGTACTTC.

The CDR3 nucleotides are TGTGCCAGCAGTTTCCGGGGGGGGGCAGATACGCAGTATTTT. It yields the protein CASSFRGGADTQYF. The J gene is TRBJ2-3, the V gene TRBV28, with 8 bases identical to TRBD2. This CDR3 comprises 14 residues. V was pared by 3 bases and J by 4 bases, with 3 bases of the junction left unmatched. The germline CDR1 and CDR2 sequences are MDHEN and SYDVKM.

The genes are TRBV29-1 and TRBJ2-1, with 11 bases that match TRBD1. Unmatched junction bases numbered 8, after V lost 6 bases and J lost 4 bases. From germline, CDR1 is SQVTM and CDR2 ANQGSEA. CDR3 length: 15 amino acids. CDR3: CSVGQGARHYNEQFF. DNA for the CDR3: TGCAGCGTCGGACAGGGGGCACGACATTACAATGAGCAGTTCTTC.

The chain combines TRBV15 with TRBJ1-2, with 7 nucleotides matching TRBD1. This CDR3 has 15 amino acids. Trimming removed 5 bases from V and 4 bases from J; junction bases left unmatched: 10. The germline V gene has CDR1 LNHNV and CDR2 YYDKDF (reference sequence). CDR3 DNA: TGTGCCACCAGCCGGGGGGACAGCAGCTTCTATGGCTACACCTTC. It yields the protein CATSRGDSSFYGYTF.

V usage is TRBV7-9 and J usage is TRBJ2-5; D might be TRBD1 (6 bases). The germline gives CDR1 SEHNR, CDR2 FQNEAQ (reference sequence). CDR3 length: 12 amino acids. V lost 5 bases, J lost 11 bases, and 15 bases lay in between. The CDR3 nucleotides are TGTGCCAGCAGCGCCCTCGACACAGGGCAGTACTTC. This encodes CASSALDTGQYF.

This clone was seen once. The chain carries TRBV5-4 and TRBJ1-2, with TRBD1 matching over 8 bases. The length of the CDR3 is 14 residues. Germline values: CDR1 SGHNT, CDR2 YYREEE (reference sequence). After removal of 5 bases from V and 4 bases from J, the junction contained 7 bases not matched to a gene. Here the CDR3 DNA reads TGTGCCAGCAGGGGGACAGGAGGGTTCTATGGCTACACCTTC. It translates to CASRGTGGFYGYTF. The variable domain in full, with the rest retrieved from reference TRBV5-4 and TRBJ1-2, is ETGVTQSPTHLIKTRGQQVTLRCSSQSGHNTVSWYQQALGQGPQFIFQYYREEENGRGNFPPRFSGLQFPNYSSELNVNALELDDSALYLCASRGTGGFYGYTFGSGTRLTVV.

The sample holds one count of this clone. J is TRBJ2-5 and V is TRBV19; D may correspond to TRBD1 or TRBD2 (5 bases each). The CDR3 totals 13 residues. Per germline, CDR1 LNHDA and CDR2 SQIVND (reference sequence). V shed 6 bases and J shed 3 bases, with 11 bases lying between them. The CDR3, as DNA: TGTGCCAGTAGCGGGACGGTAAAAGAGACCCAGTACTTC. Translating gives CASSGTVKETQYF.

The genes are TRBV5-1 and TRBJ2-1; no clear D. Trimming stripped 3 bases from V and 7 bases from J, with 11 bases between. Germline V gives CDR1 SGHRS, CDR2 YFSETQ. The CDR3 is 13 amino acids. CDR3 DNA sequence: TGCGCCAGCAGCTCTTTACTCGGGAATGAGCAGTTCTTC. Amino acid sequence: CASSSLLGNEQFF.

The chain is built from TRBV19 and TRBJ2-2; perhaps TRBD2 as D (6 bases). The length of the CDR3 is 13 residues. Between the trimmed V and J ends, which lost 5 bases and 5 bases, there was a span of 9 bases. From germline, CDR1 is LNHDA and CDR2 SQIVND (reference sequence). The CDR3 DNA reads as TGTGCCAGTAGTGCAAGCGGGACCGGGGAGCTGTTTTTT. It specifies CASSASGTGELFF.